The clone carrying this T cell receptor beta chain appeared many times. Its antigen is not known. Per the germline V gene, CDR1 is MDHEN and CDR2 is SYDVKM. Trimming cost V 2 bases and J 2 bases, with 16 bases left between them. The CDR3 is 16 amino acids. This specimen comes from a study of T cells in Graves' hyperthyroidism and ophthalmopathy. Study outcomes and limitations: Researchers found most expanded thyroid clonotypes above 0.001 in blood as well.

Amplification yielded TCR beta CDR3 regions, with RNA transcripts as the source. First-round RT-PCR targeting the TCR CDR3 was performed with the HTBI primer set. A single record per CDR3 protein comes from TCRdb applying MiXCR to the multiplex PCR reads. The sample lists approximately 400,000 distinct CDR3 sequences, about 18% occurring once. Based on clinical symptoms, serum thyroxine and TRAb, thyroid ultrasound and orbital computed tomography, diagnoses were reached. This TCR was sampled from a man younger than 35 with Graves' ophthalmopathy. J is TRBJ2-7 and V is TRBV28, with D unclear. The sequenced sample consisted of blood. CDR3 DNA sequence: TGTGCCAGCAGTTTAAGTCCTCCAAGCAGAACCTACGAGCAGTACTTC. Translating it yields CASSLSPPSRTYEQYF.